These 18 T cell receptor beta chains were all obtained from the same sample, sequenced in a study of cytotoxic CD8 clonotypes in ibrutinib-treated CLL. Profiling relied on immunoSEQ multiplex PCR, and the TCRdb table lists in-frame clones only, not all of them. The sample yields 190,000 or so clones, 72% seen once. The input for sequencing was PBMCs, taken after 24 months of ibrutinib treatment. Source of these receptors: a human donor with chronic lymphocytic leukemia.

The rearrangement joins TRBV5-5 to TRBJ1-1; D might be TRBD1 (5 bases). V gave up 4 bases and J gave up 1 base, with 17 bases separating them. The CDR3 contains 16 residues. Per the germline V gene, CDR1 is SGHKS and CDR2 is YYEKEE (reference sequence). The CDR3 sequence is CASSPPRGSPNTEAFF. In nucleotides, the CDR3 is TGTGCCAGCAGCCCCCCAAGGGGTTCCCCGAACACTGAAGCTTTCTTT.

The V and J genes are TRBV6-7 and TRBJ2-7; D gene ambiguous. TRBV6-7 is an open reading frame, and its role is uncertain. The CDR3 loop spans 14 amino acids. The V end lost 3 bases, the J end lost 0 bases, and 9 bases lay between the germline ends. The CDR3 loop is CASSYRGYSYEQYF. DNA of the CDR3: TGTGCCAGCAGTTATAGAGGCTACTCCTACGAGCAGTACTTC.

A note on this clone: At one end the junction does not follow the germline gene, possibly because of a read error. The CDR3 sequence is CAWSVTGARNTTYF. The CDR3 DNA reads TGTGCCTGGAGTGTCACAGGGGCAAGAAACACCACATATTTT. The rearrangement links TRBV30 to TRBJ1-3; TRBD1 matches at 7 bases. The CDR3 totals 14 residues. Germline assignment: CDR1 GTSNPN and CDR2 SVGIG (reference sequence).

V is TRBV7-9 and J is TRBJ1-2; 10 bases align to TRBD1. The length of the CDR3 is 16 residues. CDR1 is SEHNR, CDR2 FQNEAQ, per germline (reference sequence). J gave up 8 bases and V 5 bases, and 14 bases lay outside the gene matches. The CDR3 bases are TGTGCCAGCAGCATGCCCCGGGACAGGGGTGGGAGCGGCTACACCTTC. Protein sequence: CASSMPRDRGGSGYTF.

The genes are TRBV15 and TRBJ2-7; 7 bases map to TRBD2. J gave up 0 bases and V 1 base, and 3 bases lay outside the gene matches. CDR3 size: 15 residues. CDR1 is LNHNV and CDR2 is YYDKDF in the germline V gene (reference sequence). The CDR3 nucleotides read TGTGCCACCAGCAGAGTTTCTAGCGGCTCCTACGAGCAGTACTTC. Protein: CATSRVSSGSYEQYF.

CDR3 sequence (DNA): TGTGCCAGCAGCTTAGCGGGGGCCAGAGCTTTCTTT. Its protein is CASSLAGARAFF. V and J are TRBV7-9 and TRBJ1-1; TRBD1 is a possible D gene (6 bases). Per germline, CDR1 SEHNR and CDR2 FQNEAQ (reference sequence). The CDR3 loop spans 12 amino acids. Trimming took 0 bases from V and 10 from J, leaving 9 bases between them.

This chain joins TRBV7-8 and TRBJ1-5, with 7 bases lining up with TRBD1. With 5 bases clipped from V and 1 base from J, the junction kept 8 bases outside the gene matches. CDR1 is SGHVS, CDR2 FQNEAQ, per germline. This CDR3 has 16 residues. CDR3 in DNA: TGTGCCAGCAGCCTAACAGGGGCACGGAGCAATCAGCCCCAGCATTTT. It translates to CASSLTGARSNQPQHF.

The chain employs TRBV7-6 and TRBJ2-7; 9 nucleotides align to TRBD2. Germline V CDR1 and CDR2: SGHVS, FNYEAQ. Germline trimming cut 4 bases from V and 1 base from J; bases unmatched to any gene: 8. The CDR3 length is 16 residues. The CDR3 bases are TGTGCCAGCAGCTCAGGGGTGGCGGGAGGGTCCTACGAGCAGTACTTC. As protein: CASSSGVAGGSYEQYF.

The V call is TRBV5-1, the J call TRBJ2-1; D may be TRBD1 (6 bases). V dropped 5 bases and J dropped 1 base, with 10 bases sitting between them. Germline CDR1 SGHRS, CDR2 YFSETQ. The length of the CDR3 is 14 residues. Here the CDR3 DNA reads TGCGCCAGCAGACAGGGTCAATCCTACAATGAGCAGTTCTTC. This gives the protein CASRQGQSYNEQFF.

The chain uses TRBV5-1 and TRBJ2-1, with unresolved D. CDR1 is SGHRS and CDR2 is YFSETQ in the germline V gene. The CDR3 covers 12 residues. Trimming left V 1 base short and J 10 bases short, with 9 bases between. In DNA, the CDR3 is TGCGCCAGCAGCTTGTTCGGCAGCGAGCAGTTCTTC. Translated: CASSLFGSEQFF.

This chain joins TRBV2 and TRBJ2-3; a weak D match, TRBD1 (5 bases). From germline, CDR1 is SNHLY and CDR2 FYNNEI. The CDR3 length is 13 residues. The germline V and J ends were trimmed by 4 bases and 2 bases, with 7 bases remaining between them. The CDR3 DNA reads as TGTGCCAGCAGTGTAGGGGTCACAGATACGCAGTATTTT. Residues: CASSVGVTDTQYF.

The chain combines TRBV27 with TRBJ2-1; 9 positions agree with TRBD2. CDR3 length equals 15 residues. CDR1 and CDR2 (germline): MNHEY, SMNVEV (reference sequence). J lost 4 bases, V lost 3 bases, and 4 bases had no gene match. The CDR3 protein is CASSFRLADYNEQFF. CDR3 nucleotides: TGTGCCAGCAGTTTCCGACTAGCGGATTACAATGAGCAGTTCTTC.

The V call is TRBV9, the J call TRBJ2-5; D is possibly TRBD1 (5 bases). The CDR3 spans 14 residues. From germline, CDR1 is SGDLS and CDR2 YYNGEE. V was shortened by 4 bases and J by 5 bases, with 15 bases between the two germline ends. CDR3 DNA: TGTGCCAGCAGCTTTTCAGGGTTTTCGGAGACCCAGTACTTC. Protein product: CASSFSGFSETQYF.

The chain uses TRBV11-2 and TRBJ2-5; 9 positions agree with TRBD2. V gave up 1 base and J gave up 4 bases; unmatched junction bases: 4. CDR1 and CDR2 (germline): SGHAT, FQNNGV. The CDR3 sequence is 15 residues long. The CDR3 nucleotides are TGTGCCAGCAGCTTAGCATCGGGACTAGCAGAGACCCAGTACTTC. Residues: CASSLASGLAETQYF.

The chain links TRBV10-3 to TRBJ2-7, with 15 positions matching TRBD2. After removal of 6 bases from V and 6 bases from J, the junction contained 3 bases not matched to a gene. In germline, CDR1 is ENHRY, CDR2 SYGVKD. This CDR3 is built from 14 residues. The CDR3 bases are TGTGCCATCAGGCCGGGACTAGCGGGAGGCGAGCAGTACTTC. Its translation: CAIRPGLAGGEQYF.

The CDR3 DNA reads as TGTGCCAGCAGTCTCCGGCTAGCGGGAGAGACCCAGTACTTC. It is translated as CASSLRLAGETQYF. The chain combines TRBV27 with TRBJ2-5, with 8 bases that match TRBD2. This CDR3 comprises 14 residues. Germline V gives CDR1 MNHEY, CDR2 SMNVEV (reference sequence). V was pared by 5 bases and J by 4 bases, with 6 bases of the junction left unmatched.

Regarding this clone: This same CDR3 is encoded by further DNA sequences in the sample. V usage is TRBV7-2 and J usage is TRBJ2-7, with TRBD2 as a possible D gene (5 bases). CDR3 length: 12 amino acids. CDR1 is SGHTA, CDR2 FQGNSA, per germline. Deletions cut 2 bases from V and 3 bases from J, with 5 bases between. The CDR3 nucleotides read TGTGCCAGCAGCTTACGGGGCTACGAGCAGTACTTC. This gives the protein CASSLRGYEQYF.

The CDR3 nucleotides are TGTGCCAGCAGCTTGTTGGGGAGATCATATACGCAGTATTTT. Encoded protein: CASSLLGRSYTQYF. The rearrangement joins TRBV5-8 to TRBJ2-3, with D perhaps matching TRBD2 (5 bases). Germline V CDR1 and CDR2: SGHTS, YDEGEE. This CDR3 region has 14 residues. V lost 1 base to trimming and J lost 7 bases, with 13 bases between them.